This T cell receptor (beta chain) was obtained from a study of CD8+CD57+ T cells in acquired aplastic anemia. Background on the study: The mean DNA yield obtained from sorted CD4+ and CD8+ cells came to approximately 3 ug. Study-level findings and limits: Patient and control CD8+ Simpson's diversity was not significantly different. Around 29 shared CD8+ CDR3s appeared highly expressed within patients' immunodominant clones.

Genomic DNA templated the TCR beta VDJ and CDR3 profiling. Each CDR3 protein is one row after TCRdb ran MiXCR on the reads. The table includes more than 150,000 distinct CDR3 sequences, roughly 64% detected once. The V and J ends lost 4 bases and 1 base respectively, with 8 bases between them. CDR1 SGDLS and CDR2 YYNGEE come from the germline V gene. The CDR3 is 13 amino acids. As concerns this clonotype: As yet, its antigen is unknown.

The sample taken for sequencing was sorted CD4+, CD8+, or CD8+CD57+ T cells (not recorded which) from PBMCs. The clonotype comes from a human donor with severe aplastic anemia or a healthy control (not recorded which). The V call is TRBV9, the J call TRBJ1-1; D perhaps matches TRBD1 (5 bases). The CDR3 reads CASSQGPNTEAFF. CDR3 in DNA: TGTGCCAGCAGCCAGGGTCCGAACACTGAAGCTTTCTTT.